This TCR beta chain was documented in a study of T cells after yellow fever vaccination (dated by TCRdb to the late 2010s). The study in broad terms: The SMART-Seq v4 Ultra Low Input RNA kit was used to prepare libraries from fractions with low cell numbers. Bulk TCR alpha and beta repertoires were sequenced longitudinally to track T-cell clones before and after primary and booster YFV17D yellow fever vaccination. Two healthy male donors made up the cohort, one aged 18 to 30 years and the other aged 30 to 40 years. Blood was drawn at multiple timepoints before and after primary and secondary immunization, with bulk PBMC replicates and cell subsets isolated. The paper as a whole reports these results and caveats: Most clones expanded after primary vaccination (approximately 97% of CD4 and roughly 88% of CD8) were re-detected after the booster, suggesting that broad memory maintenance occurred. Compared with the primary T-cell response, the secondary T-cell response was faster but weaker, reaching its peak on day 5 rather than on day 15. A small fraction of clonotypes appeared in both the CD4 and CD8 compartments, likely as a result of convergent recombination. Because abundant contaminating clonotypes from the bulk population could be contained in FACS-sorted repertoires, computational filtering was required. The study included only a couple of donors, which limits how far the findings can be generalized.

From cysteine to phenylalanine, the CDR3 is 13 amino acids long. The retained sequence is limited to the CDR3, 39 bases, with the frame set at the first base. The germline V gene (reference sequence) provides CDR1 DFQATT and CDR2 SNEGSKA. V and J lose 6 bases and 6 bases, and a span of 17 bases separates them. Instrument used: Illumina NovaSeq 6000. TCR cDNA was made using 5'RACE template switching, a step that added a universal primer site and unique molecular identifiers. Priming for cDNA synthesis came from both the TCR alpha and TCR beta constant segments. Library amplification used two PCR steps, and the second PCR step added sample barcodes and sequencing adapters. Sequencing of libraries was performed on Illumina HiSeq 2500 (2x100 bp) or NovaSeq (2x150 bp). As for the original processing: MIGEC handled demultiplexing of reads and collapsing into UMI consensus sequences, while MiXCR performed V(D)J alignment. Vaccine-responding clonotypes were defined with edgeR using replicate PBMC samples, requiring FDR below 0.01 and a log2 fold change above 5 up to day 15. Each bulk clonotype was labeled CD4 or CD8 based on which sequenced repertoire, CD4 or CD8, contained the clonotype at higher abundance. TCRdb itself trimmed the public reads at Q25 with fastp, ran MiXCR and retained productive beta chains. For every CDR3 protein sequence, its rows merge into one entry that carries the most common genes and DNA. The authors' filters were not applied to this entry. The sample table lists some 320,000 distinct CDR3 sequences, around 4.3% of them with a count of one. Less than 20% of the sample rests with the top ten.

Interpreted using the paper, the treatment or condition label stands for: live attenuated yellow fever vaccine strain. At each blood-draw timepoint, two biological replicates of bulk PBMCs were obtained. A standard Ficoll-Paque protocol was used to isolate PBMCs from peripheral blood. TriZol was used to extract RNA from bulk PBMCs, from CD4 and CD8 fractions, and from dextramer-positive and dextramer-negative fractions. A few counts support this clonotype. Its antigen has not been determined. No base quality information exists; no much larger clone differs at one position. The receptor's source is a man younger than 35 who received the YFV17D yellow fever vaccine. This chain is built from TRBV20-1 and TRBJ2-5; the D gene lacks a confident call. Material: PBMCs, obtained 15 days after the yellow fever booster vaccination. The bases are TGCAGTGCAAGATTTCCCAGTGTAAAGACCCAGTACTTC. Translated, this is CSARFPSVKTQYF.